Below, 19 T cell receptor beta chains from the same sample are listed, as sequenced in a study of CD8+ T cells in alopecia areata (dated by TCRdb to about 2018). The time point label here, explained by the study, means: baseline before oral tofacitinib. Libraries came from the immunoSEQ multiplex PCR assay. To provide template for TCR sequencing, every sample had RNA extracted and reverse transcribed into cDNA. TCRdb obtained this table from immuneACCESS and retained in-frame rearrangements with V and J assigned. These tables miss some clones; where compared with another copy, unresolved V genes account for less than half of the shortfall, and the remainder is unexplained. For this sample there are 100,000 to 150,000 clones; about 49% appear just once. The ten largest make up 18% of the sample. The starting material was CD8+ T cells sorted from blood, obtained at week 0. The receptors here all came from a human donor with alopecia areata.

This chain uses TRBV27 with TRBJ2-7, with D uncertain. The CDR3 length is 11 residues. CDR1 and CDR2 from the germline V gene are MNHEY and SMNVEV (reference sequence). V shed 4 bases and J shed 4 bases, with 5 bases lying between them. CDR3 in DNA: TGTGCCAGCAGTTCCCAATACGAGCAGTACTTC. It specifies CASSSQYEQYF.

V and J are TRBV5-6 and TRBJ1-1, with D hard to call. Trimming left V 2 bases short and J 4 bases short, with 12 bases between. Germline CDR1 reads SGHDT; CDR2 reads YYEEEE. CDR3 length: 14 amino acids. CDR3 sequence reads: CASSFSHGPTEAFF. CDR3 DNA: TGTGCCAGCAGCTTTAGCCATGGGCCCACTGAAGCTTTCTTT.

The V gene is TRBV9, the J gene TRBJ2-7; TRBD1 agrees at 7 bases. The germline V gene encodes CDR1 SGDLS and CDR2 YYNGEE. This CDR3 is built from 15 residues. V was pared by 3 bases and J by 4 bases, with 10 bases of the junction left unmatched. The CDR3 is CASSADRAQSYEQYF. The CDR3 nucleotides are TGTGCCAGCAGCGCCGACAGGGCGCAGTCATACGAGCAGTACTTC.

V usage is TRBV27 and J usage is TRBJ2-7; TRBD1 aligns across 9 bases. The CDR3 runs 15 residues. Losses at the gene ends were 5 bases for V and 4 bases for J; bases not matched to a gene: 9. CDR1 is MNHEY and CDR2 is SMNVEV in the germline V gene (reference sequence). CDR3 loop: CASSLIPGQGYEQYF. In DNA, the CDR3 is TGTGCCAGCAGTCTCATCCCGGGACAGGGTTACGAGCAGTACTTC.

The rearrangement links TRBV20-1 to TRBJ1-2; tentative D call: TRBD1 (5 bases). The germline V gene encodes CDR1 DFQATT and CDR2 SNEGSKA (reference sequence). V lost 5 bases and J lost 3, with 7 bases in between. The CDR3 loop spans 11 amino acids. In nucleotides, the CDR3 is TGCAGTGCTGACAGTTACTATGGCTACACCTTC. Its translation is CSADSYYGYTF.

The CDR3 DNA is TGTGCCAGCAGAGCCACCAGGTCTGACACTGAAGCTTTCTTT. Encoded protein: CASRATRSDTEAFF. V gene TRBV2 combines with J gene TRBJ1-1; the D is unclear. CDR1 SNHLY and CDR2 FYNNEI come from the germline V gene. CDR3 size: 14 residues. Trimming shortened V by 6 bases and J by 3 bases, and 14 bases separated the two germline ends.

The V call is TRBV9, the J call TRBJ2-7; 11 bases line up with TRBD1. Germline CDR1 reads SGDLS; CDR2 reads YYNGEE. The CDR3 runs 14 residues. Trimming took 3 bases from V and 7 from J; bases not matched to a gene: 6. The CDR3 DNA reads as TGTGCCAGCAGCGCTGGACAGGGGGCAGATGAGCAGTACTTC. Translated, it gives CASSAGQGADEQYF.

CDR3 region: CSVRDLEAFF. The DNA of the CDR3 is TGCAGCGTGCGAGACCTTGAAGCTTTCTTT. This chain links TRBV29-1 with TRBJ1-1; no reliable D call. This CDR3 contains 10 residues. Germline assignment: CDR1 SQVTM and CDR2 ANQGSEA. The V and J ends lost 6 bases and 7 bases respectively, with 9 bases between them.

The chain couples TRBV6-6 to TRBJ1-1; no definite D call. Trimming pared 11 bases from V and 5 bases from J, leaving 6 bases between. CDR3 length: 9 amino acids. From germline, CDR1 is MNHNY and CDR2 SVGAGI (reference sequence). The CDR3 here is CAYGTEAFF. CDR3 DNA: TGTGCCTATGGTACTGAAGCTTTCTTT.

V usage is TRBV7-9 and J usage is TRBJ1-3; TRBD1 might be the D (6 bases). CDR3 length: 14 residues. Deletions cut 11 bases from V and 0 bases from J, with 14 bases between. Looked up from germline, CDR1 is SEHNR and CDR2 is FQNEAQ (reference sequence). The CDR3 sequence: CAEERDNSGNTIYF. The CDR3 DNA sequence: TGTGCCGAAGAACGGGACAACTCTGGAAACACCATATATTTT.

This clone was detected only a few times. The chain links TRBV29-1 to TRBJ2-3; 9 bases match TRBD1. Looked up from germline, CDR1 is SQVTM and CDR2 is ANQGSEA. V lost 1 base, J lost 0 bases, and 2 bases stayed unmatched. The CDR3 length is 15 residues. The CDR3 spells CSVEGDRASTDTQYF. The CDR3 DNA sequence: TGCAGCGTTGAAGGGGACAGGGCCAGCACAGATACGCAGTATTTT.

This clone has more than one count but fewer than ten. The chain links TRBV10-3 to TRBJ1-1; D is unclear. The CDR3 extends over 14 amino acids. Trimming pared 2 bases from V and 4 bases from J, leaving 11 bases between. Germline CDR1 is ENHRY and CDR2 is SYGVKD. CDR3 sequence (DNA): TGTGCCATCAGTGAGCCGAGGGAGGGCACTGAAGCTTTCTTT. Translating gives CAISEPREGTEAFF.

The chain is built from TRBV7-9 and TRBJ2-7; tentatively, D is TRBD1 (6 bases). Germline V gives CDR1 SEHNR, CDR2 FQNEAQ (reference sequence). CDR3 length: 15 amino acids. Deletions cut 1 base from V and 2 bases from J, with 12 bases between. The CDR3, as DNA: TGTGCCAGCAGCTTAGTTGCAGGGGAAGCCTACGAGCAGTACTTC. Protein sequence: CASSLVAGEAYEQYF.

The chain recombines TRBV30 with TRBJ2-4; 11 bases are a match to TRBD2. The CDR3 covers 17 residues. Unmatched junction bases numbered 4, after V lost 0 bases and J lost 0 bases. Per the germline V gene, CDR1 is GTSNPN and CDR2 is SVGIG (reference sequence). The CDR3 region is CAWSVLGLAVAKNIQYF. The CDR3 nucleotides read TGTGCCTGGAGTGTATTGGGACTAGCGGTAGCCAAAAACATTCAGTACTTC.

This clone was counted only a few times. This chain connects TRBV5-1 to TRBJ2-7, with TRBD2 matching 9 bases. V shed 5 bases and J 0 bases; nucleotides not matched to a gene: 15. From germline, CDR1 is SGHRS and CDR2 YFSETQ. The length of the CDR3 is 18 residues. The CDR3 DNA is TGCGCCAGCAGATTCGGACTAGCGAGGAACCAAAGCTCCTACGAGCAGTACTTC. Residues: CASRFGLARNQSSYEQYF.

The chain carries TRBV11-2 and TRBJ2-7; 11 nucleotides match TRBD2. CDR3 length equals 14 residues. Germline CDR1 is SGHAT and CDR2 is FQNNGV. After removal of 1 base from V and 6 bases from J, the junction contained 2 bases not matched to a gene. DNA for the CDR3: TGTGCCAGCAGCTTAGTTAGCGGGGGGGGCGAGCAGTACTTC. Amino acids: CASSLVSGGGEQYF.

V is TRBV7-9 and J is TRBJ1-5; D remains ambiguous. V gave up 5 bases and J gave up 7 bases, with 9 bases separating them. Looked up from germline, CDR1 is SEHNR and CDR2 is FQNEAQ (reference sequence). The CDR3 totals 12 residues. The CDR3 nucleotides are TGTGCCAGCAGCGTGATCGGCCAGCCCCAGCATTTT. It codes for CASSVIGQPQHF.

The rearrangement uses TRBV29-1 and TRBJ2-5; 11 positions agree with TRBD2. J gave up 4 bases and V 3 bases, and 7 bases lay outside the gene matches. Germline assignment: CDR1 SQVTM and CDR2 ANQGSEA. The CDR3 sequence is 15 residues long. CDR3 protein: CSVDGTSGRAETQYF. Here the CDR3 DNA reads TGCAGCGTTGACGGGACTAGCGGTAGGGCAGAGACCCAGTACTTC.

The chain combines TRBV27 with TRBJ2-7, with TRBD1 matching over 7 bases. The CDR3 runs 14 residues. V trimming: 7 bases; J trimming: 2 bases; junction bases outside the gene matches: 8. Germline values: CDR1 MNHEY, CDR2 SMNVEV (reference sequence). CDR3 bases: TGTGCCAGCACCCTGACAGGGAGCACCTACGAGCAGTACTTC. Encoded protein: CASTLTGSTYEQYF.